What follows are 25 T cell receptor beta chains derived from one specimen sequenced in a study of blood T cell repertoires in COVID-19. The method was immunoSEQ multiplex PCR; TCRdb's version includes in-frame clones alone and lacks a portion of them. The sample yields about 60,000 clones, 88% seen once. The sample was peripheral blood. These receptor sequences come from a human donor in a cohort sampled during active COVID-19.

The rearrangement links TRBV14 to TRBJ2-7; TRBD2 aligns across 10 bases. The CDR3 runs 15 residues. The ends lost 4 bases at V and 0 bases at J; junction bases unmatched: 3. The germline V gene encodes CDR1 SGHDN and CDR2 FVKESK. CDR3 nucleotide sequence: TGTGCCAGCAGCCCTACTAGCGGGGTCTCCTACGAGCAGTACTTC. Encoded protein: CASSPTSGVSYEQYF.

Only one count was recorded for this clone. This chain uses TRBV19 with TRBJ1-2; no clear D gene. V was shortened by 5 bases and J by 5 bases, with 9 bases between the two germline ends. Looked up from germline, CDR1 is LNHDA and CDR2 is SQIVND (reference sequence). The CDR3 has 12 residues. CDR3 nucleotide sequence: TGTGCCAGTAGTTTCGCAACTTATGGCTACACCTTC. Encoded protein: CASSFATYGYTF. Full variable domain (remainder filled in from reference TRBV19 and TRBJ1-2): DGGITQSPKYLFRKEGQNVTLSCEQNLNHDAMYWYRQDPGQGLRLIYYSQIVNDFQKGDIAEGYSVSREKKESFPLTVTSAQKNPTAFYLCASSFATYGYTFGSGTRLTVV.

This chain connects TRBV10-3 to TRBJ1-4; 8 positions agree with TRBD1. The junction had 5 bases not matched to a gene; V was cut back by 4 bases and J by 10 bases. Germline V gives CDR1 ENHRY, CDR2 SYGVKD. This CDR3 contains 13 residues. CDR3 DNA sequence: TGTGCCATCAGTGGGACAGGGAACGGAAAACTGTTTTTT. Translated, it gives CAISGTGNGKLFF.

The chain uses TRBV19 and TRBJ2-1; 9 bases are shared with TRBD2. The CDR3 totals 16 residues. V shed 0 bases, J shed 4 bases, and the junction held 4 bases outside the gene matches. Germline V gene data show CDR1 as LNHDA and CDR2 as SQIVND (reference sequence). This CDR3 is CASSIDLAGAYNEQFF. The DNA for the CDR3 is TGTGCCAGTAGTATAGATTTAGCGGGGGCTTACAATGAGCAGTTCTTC.

This chain joins TRBV19 and TRBJ2-1; 11 bases fit TRBD2. The CDR3 has 15 residues. CDR1 and CDR2 (germline): LNHDA, SQIVND (reference sequence). Trimming at V came to 7 bases and at J to 6 bases, leaving 8 bases not matched to a gene. The CDR3 reads CASKITSGSPNEQFF. In DNA, the CDR3 is TGTGCCAGTAAAATTACTAGCGGGAGTCCCAATGAGCAGTTCTTC.

The rearrangement joins TRBV15 to TRBJ2-1, with D unresolved. CDR1 and CDR2 (germline): LNHNV, YYDKDF (reference sequence). The CDR3 spans 13 residues. V lost 4 bases to trimming and J lost 7 bases, with 11 bases between them. CDR3 bases: TGTGCCACCAGCATACCCGTCGGGAATGAGCAGTTCTTC. Translated: CATSIPVGNEQFF.

The CDR3 sequence: CASSLVVRGVYGYTF. As DNA, the CDR3 is TGTGCCAGTAGTCTGGTTGTCAGGGGAGTTTATGGCTACACCTTC. The chain links TRBV19 to TRBJ1-2, with D perhaps TRBD1 (6 bases). Germline CDR1 LNHDA, CDR2 SQIVND (reference sequence). The V gene lost 5 bases and the J gene lost 5 bases, with 18 bases spanning the gap. CDR3 length: 15 amino acids.

The genes are TRBV2 and TRBJ2-6; D perhaps matches TRBD1 (6 bases). CDR1 and CDR2 from the germline V gene are SNHLY and FYNNEI. With 7 bases removed from V and 4 bases from J, the gap between germline ends came to 14 bases. The CDR3 sequence is 15 residues long. The CDR3, as DNA: TGTGCCAGCATGACAGGTGGTGCCGGGGCCAACGTCCTGACTTTC. It codes for CASMTGGAGANVLTF.

The genes are TRBV4-3 and TRBJ2-6, with TRBD1 matching over 9 bases. The V segment lost 0 bases and the J segment 4 bases; nucleotides outside the gene matches: 7. Looked up from germline, CDR1 is LGHNA and CDR2 is YSLEER. This CDR3 has 18 residues. The CDR3 is CASSQDGTGRRGANVLTF. CDR3 in DNA: TGCGCCAGCAGCCAAGATGGGACAGGGAGGAGAGGGGCCAACGTCCTGACTTTC.

In this sample, this clone turned up a few times. The CDR3 loop reads CASSPGDKSYEQYF. CDR3 bases: TGTGCCAGCTCACCCGGGGACAAATCCTACGAGCAGTACTTC. This chain joins TRBV18 and TRBJ2-7, with D tentatively TRBD1 (6 bases). Trimming took 3 bases from V and 1 from J, leaving 10 bases between them. In germline, CDR1 is KGHSH, CDR2 LQKENI. The CDR3 is made up of 14 amino acids.

Only one count was recorded for this clone. This chain links TRBV7-3 with TRBJ1-2; D is perhaps TRBD1 (6 bases). V lost 4 bases to trimming and J lost 5 bases, with 11 bases between them. Looked up from germline, CDR1 is SGHTA and CDR2 is FQGTGA. The CDR3 sequence is 13 residues long. For the CDR3, the DNA is TGTGCCAGCAGCTCAACAGGGAGATATGGCTACACCTTC. Its translation is CASSSTGRYGYTF.

V and J are TRBV5-5 and TRBJ2-5; possible D gene TRBD2, 6 bases. V was shortened by 2 bases and J by 4 bases, with 15 bases between the two germline ends. Germline V lookup: CDR1 SGHKS, CDR2 YYEKEE (reference sequence). The CDR3 spans 15 residues. CDR3 bases: TGTGCCAGCAGCTTACGCCGGGACTCCCGAGAGACCCAGTACTTC. Translating gives CASSLRRDSRETQYF. The complete variable domain, with remaining parts taken from reference TRBV5-5 and TRBJ2-5, reads DAGVTQSPTHLIKTRGQQVTLRCSPISGHKSVSWYQQVLGQGPQFIFQYYEKEERGRGNFPDRFSARQFPNYSSELNVNALLLGDSALYLCASSLRRDSRETQYFGPGTRLLVL.

The chain recombines TRBV7-2 with TRBJ2-2, with 9 positions matching TRBD2. Germline CDR1 reads SGHTA; CDR2 reads FQGNSA. The CDR3 totals 16 residues. The ends lost 3 bases at V and 2 bases at J; junction bases unmatched: 4. The CDR3 loop is CASSLSGGPNTGELFF. The CDR3 coding sequence is TGTGCCAGCAGCTTGAGCGGGGGGCCCAACACCGGGGAGCTGTTTTTT.

The rearrangement uses TRBV11-2 and TRBJ1-2; 10 bases match TRBD1. V lost 3 bases, J lost 1 base, and 5 bases stayed unmatched. Per the germline V gene, CDR1 is SGHAT and CDR2 is FQNNGV. This CDR3 has 16 amino acids. CDR3 in amino acids: CASSFPGTGVNYGYTF. Written as DNA, the CDR3 is TGTGCCAGCAGCTTTCCCGGGACAGGGGTTAACTATGGCTACACCTTC. Based on the CDR3 plus reference TRBV11-2 and TRBJ1-2, the full variable domain is EAGVAQSPRYKIIEKRQSVAFWCNPISGHATLYWYQQILGQGPKLLIQFQNNGVVDDSQLPKDRFSAERLKGVDSTLKIQPAKLEDSAVYLCASSFPGTGVNYGYTFGSGTRLTVV.

This chain joins TRBV7-2 and TRBJ2-4; 7 bases fit TRBD2. CDR1 SGHTA and CDR2 FQGNSA come from the germline V gene. V gave up 6 bases and J gave up 8 bases; unmatched junction bases: 10. The CDR3 loop spans 14 amino acids. The chain's CDR3 is CASSFPGGVDIQYF. In DNA form, the CDR3 reads TGTGCCAGCAGTTTTCCGGGAGGAGTCGACATTCAGTACTTC.

This clone was counted a single time. V usage is TRBV11-1 and J usage is TRBJ2-1; D ambiguous. V was trimmed by 5 bases and J by 7 bases, leaving 9 bases between them. The germline V gene encodes CDR1 SGHAT and CDR2 FQDESV (reference sequence). The CDR3 has 12 residues. The CDR3 DNA sequence: TGTGCCAGCAGCCCCACACAGAATGAGCAGTTCTTC. The encoded protein is CASSPTQNEQFF.

This chain links TRBV15 with TRBJ2-7; 7 bases fit TRBD2. Germline CDR1 LNHNV, CDR2 YYDKDF (reference sequence). V gave up 7 bases and J gave up 1 base; unmatched junction bases: 10. The CDR3 has 15 amino acids. CDR3 loop: CATTLGGGRSYEQYF. In DNA form, the CDR3 reads TGTGCCACCACACTTGGGGGAGGGAGATCCTACGAGCAGTACTTC.

The gene calls are TRBV4-1 and TRBJ2-5; 10 positions agree with TRBD2. The CDR3 extends over 17 amino acids. V shed 7 bases, J shed 1 base, and the junction held 12 bases outside the gene matches. CDR1 and CDR2 from the germline V gene are MGHRA and YSYEKL. The CDR3 region has the DNA TGCGCCAGCACCAGAGAAGCGGGGGGGTTTGGCCAAGAGACCCAGTACTTC. Amino acid sequence: CASTREAGGFGQETQYF.

This chain connects TRBV19 to TRBJ1-2, with 7 bases lining up with TRBD1. The CDR3 contains 14 residues. V was clipped by 8 bases and J by 3 bases; unmatched bases: 9. Germline V CDR1 and CDR2: LNHDA, SQIVND (reference sequence). The DNA of the CDR3 is TGTGCCAGTTCACAGGGGAATCTTGACTATGGCTACACCTTC. Its translation is CASSQGNLDYGYTF.

The V gene is TRBV5-1, the J gene TRBJ1-6; 9 bases match TRBD1. The CDR3 has 16 amino acids. The junction had 5 bases not matched to a gene; V was cut back by 7 bases and J by 0 bases. Germline V gene lookup returns CDR1 SGHRS and CDR2 YFSETQ. In nucleotides, the CDR3 is TGCGCCAGCCGGGGACAGGGCAGCTCCTATAATTCACCCCTCCACTTT. Its protein product is CASRGQGSSYNSPLHF.

The DNA for the CDR3 is TGTGCCAGCAGCTTGTTCGTGGGCGGGGGCCGACCCCAAGAGACCCAGTACTTC. Its translation is CASSLFVGGGRPQETQYF. The rearrangement joins TRBV5-6 to TRBJ2-5, with D maybe TRBD2 (7 bases). This CDR3 spans 18 amino acids. The ends were cut back, 1 base at V and 1 base at J, with 20 bases in the middle. Germline V lookup: CDR1 SGHDT, CDR2 YYEEEE.

CDR3 in DNA: TGTGCCAGCAGTTTCTCCCCCGGGGAGCTGTTTTTT. This translates into CASSFSPGELFF. This chain connects TRBV12-3 or TRBV12-4 to TRBJ2-2; D not certain. Trimming stripped 3 bases from V and 6 bases from J, with 5 bases between. The CDR3 runs to 12 residues.

The chain is built from TRBV11-2 and TRBJ2-1; 12 bases agree with TRBD2. CDR3 length: 17 amino acids. In germline, CDR1 is SGHAT, CDR2 FQNNGV. After removal of 4 bases from V and 3 bases from J, the junction contained 7 bases not matched to a gene. The DNA for the CDR3 is TGTGCCAGCAGCTCCCGGACTAGCGGGATAGTCTACAATGAGCAGTTCTTC. It is translated as CASSSRTSGIVYNEQFF.

This clone was picked up a small number of times. The chain links TRBV7-2 to TRBJ2-1; possibly TRBD2 for D (5 bases). The CDR3 loop spans 15 amino acids. Germline CDR1 is SGHTA and CDR2 is FQGNSA. The germline V and J ends were trimmed by 1 base and 4 bases, with 11 bases remaining between them. CDR3 sequence: CASSLVGALYNEQFF. The DNA of the CDR3 is TGTGCCAGCAGCTTAGTGGGAGCGCTGTACAATGAGCAGTTCTTC. Combining the CDR3 with reference TRBV7-2 and TRBJ2-1 gives the whole variable domain GAGVSQSPSNKVTEKGKDVELRCDPISGHTALYWYRQSLGQGLEFLIYFQGNSAPDKSGLPSDRFSAERTGGSVSTLTIQRTQQEDSAVYLCASSLVGALYNEQFFGPGTRLTVL.

The chain is built from TRBV6-5 and TRBJ1-5; tentatively, D is TRBD1 (6 bases). The CDR3 runs to 14 residues. The V gene's germline CDR1 is MNHEY and CDR2 SVGAGI. The V end lost 7 bases, the J end lost 5 bases, and 15 bases lay between the germline ends. In DNA, the CDR3 is TGTGCCAGCAAGGGTATAGGGGGGGATCAGCCCCAGCATTTT. Protein: CASKGIGGDQPQHF.